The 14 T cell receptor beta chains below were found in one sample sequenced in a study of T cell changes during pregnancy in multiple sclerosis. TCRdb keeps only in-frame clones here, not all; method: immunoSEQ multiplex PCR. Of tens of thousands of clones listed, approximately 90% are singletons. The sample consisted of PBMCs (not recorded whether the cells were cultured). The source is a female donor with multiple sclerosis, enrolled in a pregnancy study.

The chain's CDR3 is CASRIAGGPSEQFF. The DNA of the CDR3 is TGCGCCAGCCGAATAGCGGGAGGGCCGTCTGAGCAGTTCTTC. J is TRBJ2-1 and V is TRBV10-2; 11 nucleotides align to TRBD2. This CDR3 is 14 amino acids long. Trimming cost V 8 bases and J 9 bases; bases outside gene matches: 9. Germline values: CDR1 WSHSY, CDR2 SAAADI.

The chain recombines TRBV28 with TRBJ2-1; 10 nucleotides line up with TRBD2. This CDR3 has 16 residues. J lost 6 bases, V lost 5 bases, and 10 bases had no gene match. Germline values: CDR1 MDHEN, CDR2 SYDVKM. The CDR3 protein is CASSLQREGPSNEQFF. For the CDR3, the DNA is TGTGCCAGCAGTCTTCAGCGGGAGGGCCCGAGCAATGAGCAGTTCTTC.

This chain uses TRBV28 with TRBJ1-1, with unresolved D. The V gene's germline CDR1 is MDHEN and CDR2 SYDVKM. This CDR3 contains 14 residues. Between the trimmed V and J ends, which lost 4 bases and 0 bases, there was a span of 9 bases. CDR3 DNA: TGTGCCAGCAGTTCACAGTTCATGAACACTGAAGCTTTCTTT. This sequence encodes CASSSQFMNTEAFF.

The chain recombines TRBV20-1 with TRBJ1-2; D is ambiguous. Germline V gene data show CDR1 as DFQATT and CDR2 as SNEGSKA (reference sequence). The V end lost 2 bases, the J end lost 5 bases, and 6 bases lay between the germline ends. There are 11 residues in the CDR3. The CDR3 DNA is TGCAGTGCTAGAAGAGGTTATGGCTACACCTTC. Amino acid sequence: CSARRGYGYTF.

The CDR3 protein is CASSQALTTAPYGYTF. For the CDR3, the DNA is TGTGCCAGCAGCCAGGCCTTAACGACAGCCCCTTATGGCTACACCTTC. The V gene is TRBV7-3, the J gene TRBJ1-2; maybe TRBD1 (5 bases). The CDR3 has 16 residues. Germline values: CDR1 SGHTA, CDR2 FQGTGA. V lost 5 bases, J lost 5 bases, and 21 bases lay in between. Complete variable domain (other parts from reference TRBV7-3 and TRBJ1-2): GAGVSQTPSNKVTEKGKYVELRCDPISGHTALYWYRQSLGQGPEFLIYFQGTGAADDSGLPNDRFFAVRPEGSVSTLKIQRTERGDSAVYLCASSQALTTAPYGYTFGSGTRLTVV.

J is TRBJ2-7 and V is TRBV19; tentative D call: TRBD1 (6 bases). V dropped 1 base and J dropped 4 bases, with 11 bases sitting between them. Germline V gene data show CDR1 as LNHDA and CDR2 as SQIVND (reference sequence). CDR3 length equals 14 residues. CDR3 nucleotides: TGTGCCAGTAGTATAGCAGGGGACGAGTACGAGCAGTACTTC. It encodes CASSIAGDEYEQYF. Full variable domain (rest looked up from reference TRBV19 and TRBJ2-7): DGGITQSPKYLFRKEGQNVTLSCEQNLNHDAMYWYRQDPGQGLRLIYYSQIVNDFQKGDIAEGYSVSREKKESFPLTVTSAQKNPTAFYLCASSIAGDEYEQYFGPGTRLTVT.

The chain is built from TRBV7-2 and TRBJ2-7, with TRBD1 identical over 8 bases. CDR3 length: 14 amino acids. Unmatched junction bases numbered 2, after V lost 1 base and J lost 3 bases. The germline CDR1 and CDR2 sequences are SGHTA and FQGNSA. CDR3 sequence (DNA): TGTGCCAGCAGCTTAGGGGACAGGAACTACGAGCAGTACTTC. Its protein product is CASSLGDRNYEQYF.

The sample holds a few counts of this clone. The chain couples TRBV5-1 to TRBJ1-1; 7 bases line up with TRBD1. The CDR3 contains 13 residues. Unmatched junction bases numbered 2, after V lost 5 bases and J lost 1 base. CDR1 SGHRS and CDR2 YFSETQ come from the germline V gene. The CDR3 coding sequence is TGCGCCAGCAGGGGGACAGCGAACACTGAAGCTTTCTTT. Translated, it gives CASRGTANTEAFF.

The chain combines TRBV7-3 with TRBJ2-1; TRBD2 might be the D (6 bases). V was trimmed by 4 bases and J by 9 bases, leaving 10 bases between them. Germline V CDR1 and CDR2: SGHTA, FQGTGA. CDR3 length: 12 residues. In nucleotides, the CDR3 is TGTGCCAGCAGCTCAGGAGGGAGTGAGCAGTTCTTC. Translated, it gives CASSSGGSEQFF.

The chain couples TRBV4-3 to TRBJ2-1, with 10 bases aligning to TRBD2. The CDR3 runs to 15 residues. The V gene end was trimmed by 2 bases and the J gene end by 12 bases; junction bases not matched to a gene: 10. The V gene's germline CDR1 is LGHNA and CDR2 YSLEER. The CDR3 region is CASSQRLKLAGWQFF. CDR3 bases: TGCGCCAGCAGCCAAAGGCTGAAACTAGCGGGATGGCAGTTCTTC.

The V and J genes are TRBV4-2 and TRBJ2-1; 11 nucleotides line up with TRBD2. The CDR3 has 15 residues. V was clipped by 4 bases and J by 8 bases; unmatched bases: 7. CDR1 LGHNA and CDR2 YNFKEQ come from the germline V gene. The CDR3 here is CASSRTSGSGDEQFF. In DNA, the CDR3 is TGTGCCAGCAGCCGAACTAGCGGGAGCGGCGATGAGCAGTTCTTC.

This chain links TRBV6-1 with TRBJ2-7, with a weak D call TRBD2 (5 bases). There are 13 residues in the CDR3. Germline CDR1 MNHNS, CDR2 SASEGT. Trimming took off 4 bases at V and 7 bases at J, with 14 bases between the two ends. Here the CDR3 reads CASSGSSPWEQYF. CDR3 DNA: TGTGCCAGCAGTGGATCTAGCCCTTGGGAGCAGTACTTC.

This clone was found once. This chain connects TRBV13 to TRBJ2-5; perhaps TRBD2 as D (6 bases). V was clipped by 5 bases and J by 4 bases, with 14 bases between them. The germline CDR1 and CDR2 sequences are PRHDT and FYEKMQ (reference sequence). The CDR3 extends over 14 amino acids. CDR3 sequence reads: CASSIWRAPETQYF. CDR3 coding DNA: TGTGCCAGCAGCATCTGGAGGGCCCCAGAGACCCAGTACTTC. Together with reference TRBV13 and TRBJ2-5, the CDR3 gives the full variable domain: AAGVIQSPRHLIKEKRETATLKCYPIPRHDTVYWYQQGPGQDPQFLISFYEKMQSDKGSIPDRFSAQQFSDYHSELNMSSLELGDSALYFCASSIWRAPETQYFGPGTRLLVL.

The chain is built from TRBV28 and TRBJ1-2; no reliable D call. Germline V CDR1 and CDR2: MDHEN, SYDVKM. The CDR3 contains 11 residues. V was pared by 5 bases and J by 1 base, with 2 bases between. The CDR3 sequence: CASSSNYGYTF. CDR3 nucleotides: TGTGCCAGCAGTAGTAACTATGGCTACACCTTC.